The 10 T cell receptor beta chains below all came from one sample that was sequenced in a study of blood T cell repertoires in COVID-19. Some clones are missing from TCRdb's copy, which holds only in-frame ones; the method was immunoSEQ multiplex PCR. The sample has around 200,000 clones, roughly 90% seen once. Sequenced material: peripheral blood. These TCRs come from a man between 40 and 49 years old with acute or convalescent COVID-19.

This chain uses TRBV5-6 with TRBJ2-6, with D possibly TRBD1 on 6 matching bases. V lost 4 bases and J lost 2, with 10 bases in between. The germline V gene has CDR1 SGHDT and CDR2 YYEEEE. This CDR3 has 15 amino acids. CDR3 nucleotide sequence: TGTGCCAGCAGCACCCAGGGGACTGGGGCCAACGTCCTGACTTTC. Its protein is CASSTQGTGANVLTF.

The CDR3 sequence: CATFDWGPEAFF. The CDR3 region has the DNA TGTGCCACCTTTGACTGGGGGCCTGAAGCTTTCTTT. The rearrangement uses TRBV2 and TRBJ1-1; the D gene is possibly TRBD1 (6 bases). The CDR3 is made up of 12 amino acids. V was cut by 10 bases and J by 6 bases, with 15 bases left in between. CDR1 is SNHLY, CDR2 FYNNEI, per germline. The full variable domain, its missing parts supplied by reference TRBV2 and TRBJ1-1, is EPEVTQTPSHQVTQMGQEVILRCVPISNHLYFYWYRQILGQKVEFLVSFYNNEISEKSEIFDDQFSVERPDGSNFTLKIRSTKLEDSAMYFCATFDWGPEAFFGQGTRLTVV.

This rearrangement joins TRBV19 to TRBJ2-7, with 9 positions matching TRBD1. The germline gives CDR1 LNHDA, CDR2 SQIVND (reference sequence). Trimming removed 3 bases from V and 2 bases from J; junction bases left unmatched: 11. This CDR3 has 17 amino acids. The CDR3 loop is CASSMGWSGQGTYEQYF. The CDR3 region has the DNA TGTGCCAGTAGTATGGGTTGGTCGGGACAGGGTACCTACGAGCAGTACTTC.

This clone was recorded only once. The chain combines TRBV10-3 with TRBJ2-7; tentatively, D is TRBD1 (8 bases). Germline assignment: CDR1 ENHRY and CDR2 SYGVKD. The CDR3 length is 13 residues. V dropped 6 bases and J dropped 5 bases, with 14 bases sitting between them. The CDR3 loop reads CAIRGTGGDEQYF. The CDR3 region has the DNA TGTGCCATCAGGGGAACAGGGGGGGACGAGCAGTACTTC.

The chain is built from TRBV5-1 and TRBJ2-3; 8 nucleotides agree with TRBD2. Germline assignment: CDR1 SGHRS and CDR2 YFSETQ. The ends lost 0 bases at V and 2 bases at J; junction bases unmatched: 2. The length of the CDR3 is 15 residues. CDR3 DNA sequence: TGCGCCAGCAGCTTGGAGCGGGGGTACACAGATACGCAGTATTTT. Its protein product is CASSLERGYTDTQYF.

The chain joins TRBV7-2 to TRBJ2-7, with D possibly TRBD2 on 5 matching bases. The germline gives CDR1 SGHTA, CDR2 FQGNSA. Trimming left V 4 bases short and J 11 bases short, with 15 bases between. This CDR3 comprises 12 residues. The CDR3 loop is CASSSGMTPEYF. The CDR3 region has the DNA TGTGCCAGCAGCTCGGGAATGACTCCCGAGTACTTC.

V usage is TRBV9 and J usage is TRBJ1-1; D perhaps matches TRBD1 (6 bases). The CDR3 runs to 15 residues. Per the germline V gene, CDR1 is SGDLS and CDR2 is YYNGEE. V lost 4 bases and J lost 2, with 15 bases in between. CDR3 bases: TGTGCCAGCAGCCCAACCGGGACAAAAAACACTGAAGCTTTCTTT. Translation: CASSPTGTKNTEAFF.

In its sample, this clone was seen a few times. The V gene is TRBV30, the J gene TRBJ2-7; D gene unclear. This CDR3 has 16 amino acids. Trimming removed 2 bases at V and 0 bases at J, with 17 bases between. The germline V gene encodes CDR1 GTSNPN and CDR2 SVGIG (reference sequence). CDR3 in amino acids: CAWSRPGLRSSYEQYF. CDR3 DNA: TGTGCCTGGAGTAGACCCGGCCTTAGGAGCTCCTACGAGCAGTACTTC.

This rearrangement joins TRBV18 to TRBJ2-7; 8 positions agree with TRBD1. The CDR3 runs 14 residues. Germline V gene lookup returns CDR1 KGHSH and CDR2 LQKENI. Unmatched junction bases numbered 5, after V lost 6 bases and J lost 1 base. The CDR3 protein is CASSDRVGSYEQYF. DNA for the CDR3: TGTGCCAGCTCGGACAGGGTGGGGTCCTACGAGCAGTACTTC.

This chain uses TRBV6-5 with TRBJ1-4; D may be TRBD1 (6 bases). Germline assignment: CDR1 MNHEY and CDR2 SVGAGI. This CDR3 is 15 amino acids long. V was cut by 4 bases and J by 7 bases, with 16 bases left in between. CDR3 in DNA: TGTGCCAGCAGTTGGACGGGGGGCGCAGGTGAAAAACTGTTTTTT. The encoded protein is CASSWTGGAGEKLFF.